What follows are 29 T cell receptor beta chains derived from one specimen sequenced in a study of vaccination and CD4 T cells after COVID-19. Which antigens these TCRs recognize remains unknown. Treatment denoted: roughly 10-day PBMC culture with coronavirus spike peptide pools or control peptides (ViraFEST assay). Cultured CD4+ T-cell DNA underwent Oncomine TCR Beta short-read sequencing. In TCRdb, the PCR reads were re-called with MiXCR into one record per CDR3 protein. The sample gives about 18,000 distinct CDR3 sequences, around 45% of which show up once; 15% to 25% is in the top ten. The specimen was CD4+ T cells from blood, cultured in vitro, collected before SARS-CoV-2 vaccination. The receptor set was obtained from a human donor who received a COVID-19 vaccine.

This clonotype was picked up a small number of times. This chain connects TRBV5-1 to TRBJ2-2, with D possibly matching TRBD1 (6 bases). This CDR3 contains 15 residues. The V end lost 4 bases, the J end lost 7 bases, and 17 bases lay between the germline ends. Per the germline V gene, CDR1 is SGHRS and CDR2 is YFSETQ. CDR3 coding DNA: TGCGCCAGCAGCCCTGCTGTGGGGGCGGACGGGGAGCTGTTTTTT. Its translation: CASSPAVGADGELFF. Full variable domain (missing parts from reference TRBV5-1 and TRBJ2-2): KAGVTQTPRYLIKTRGQQVTLSCSPISGHRSVSWYQQTPGQGLQFLFEYFSETQRNKGNFPGRFSGRQFSNSRSEMNVSTLELGDSALYLCASSPAVGADGELFFGEGSRLTVL.

The genes are TRBV6-2 or TRBV6-3 and TRBJ1-6; perhaps TRBD1 as D (5 bases). Germline CDR1 MNHEY, CDR2 SVGEGT. The V end lost 7 bases, the J end lost 6 bases, and 13 bases lay between the germline ends. This CDR3 is 14 amino acids long. In nucleotides, the CDR3 is TGTGCCAGCACTGGGGGGTCCGGTAATTCACCCCTCCACTTT. This sequence encodes CASTGGSGNSPLHF.

The chain recombines TRBV20-1 with TRBJ2-3, with 7 bases identical to TRBD2. Trimming cost V 0 bases and J 2 bases; bases outside gene matches: 5. This CDR3 region has 15 residues. Germline CDR1 and CDR2: DFQATT and SNEGSKA (reference sequence). In DNA form, the CDR3 reads TGCAGTGCTAGAGACCACGGGGGGATCACAGATACGCAGTATTTT. Encoded protein: CSARDHGGITDTQYF.

This rearrangement joins TRBV18 to TRBJ1-5, with D uncertain. CDR3 size: 13 residues. V was trimmed by 2 bases and J by 3 bases, leaving 5 bases between them. Germline CDR1 KGHSH, CDR2 LQKENI. The DNA of the CDR3 is TGTGCCAGCTCACCAGGGTCCAATCAGCCCCAGCATTTT. This gives the protein CASSPGSNQPQHF.

V usage is TRBV5-1 and J usage is TRBJ1-1; D is unclear. V gave up 7 bases and J gave up 2 bases, with 12 bases separating them. CDR3 size: 13 residues. In germline, CDR1 is SGHRS, CDR2 YFSETQ. The CDR3 loop reads CASGPGGNTEAFF. CDR3 in DNA: TGCGCCAGCGGCCCGGGAGGTAACACTGAAGCTTTCTTT.

This clonotype was picked up a small number of times. The chain carries TRBV20-1 and TRBJ2-4; TRBD2 aligns across 9 bases. The CDR3 is 15 residues long. V lost 1 base, J lost 6 bases, and 7 bases stayed unmatched. CDR1 is DFQATT, CDR2 SNEGSKA, per germline (reference sequence). The DNA for the CDR3 is TGCAGTGCTAGAGGGGGACTAGCAAGGAGAAACATTCAGTACTTC. Its translation: CSARGGLARRNIQYF.

The chain combines TRBV19 with TRBJ2-3; 9 bases fit TRBD2. The CDR3 is 15 residues long. Germline V lookup: CDR1 LNHDA, CDR2 SQIVND (reference sequence). The V and J ends lost 2 bases and 2 bases, in that order; junction bases with no gene match: 2. The CDR3 spells CASSIQRGVTDTQYF. As DNA, the CDR3 is TGTGCCAGTAGTATACAGCGGGGGGTCACAGATACGCAGTATTTT. The variable domain in full, completed from reference TRBV19 and TRBJ2-3, reads DGGITQSPKYLFRKEGQNVTLSCEQNLNHDAMYWYRQDPGQGLRLIYYSQIVNDFQKGDIAEGYSVSREKKESFPLTVTSAQKNPTAFYLCASSIQRGVTDTQYFGPGTRLTVL.

The chain employs TRBV20-1 and TRBJ2-3; 7 bases agree with TRBD2. The germline gives CDR1 DFQATT, CDR2 SNEGSKA (reference sequence). V lost 5 bases and J lost 2; bases outside the gene matches: 10. The CDR3 contains 15 residues. CDR3 protein: CSAPRAGTITDTQYF. CDR3 in DNA: TGCAGTGCTCCAAGAGCGGGGACGATCACAGATACGCAGTATTTT.

Only a few counts were recorded for this clonotype. CDR3 sequence reads: CAWGQESNYGYTF. The CDR3, as DNA: TGTGCCTGGGGACAGGAGTCTAACTATGGCTACACCTTC. The J gene is TRBJ1-2, the V gene TRBV30, with 7 bases aligning to TRBD1. There are 13 residues in the CDR3. Germline V lookup: CDR1 GTSNPN, CDR2 SVGIG (reference sequence). V lost 5 bases to trimming and J lost 0 bases; unmatched junction nucleotides: 3.

The table lists this clonotype with a few counts. The V gene is TRBV20-1, the J gene TRBJ1-5; TRBD1 is a possible D gene (5 bases). Germline CDR1 is DFQATT and CDR2 is SNEGSKA (reference sequence). The CDR3 consists of 15 residues. V lost 2 bases to trimming and J lost 4 bases, with 15 bases between them. CDR3 sequence reads: CSARQGTVANQPQHF. CDR3 in DNA: TGCAGTGCTAGACAAGGGACCGTAGCAAATCAGCCCCAGCATTTT.

The chain uses TRBV20-1 and TRBJ2-1; 14 bases fit TRBD2. After removal of 7 bases from V and 3 bases from J, the junction contained 11 bases not matched to a gene. From germline, CDR1 is DFQATT and CDR2 SNEGSKA (reference sequence). The CDR3 runs 17 residues. Here the CDR3 reads CSGLGTSGGVGYNEQFF. DNA for the CDR3: TGCAGTGGCCTTGGGACTAGCGGGGGCGTAGGCTACAATGAGCAGTTCTTC.

The chain carries TRBV7-2 and TRBJ2-7; 9 bases map to TRBD2. The CDR3 consists of 15 residues. V lost 5 bases, J lost 0 bases, and 5 bases stayed unmatched. Germline V CDR1 and CDR2: SGHTA, FQGNSA. In DNA, the CDR3 is TGTGCCAGCAGCATGTCTAGCGGGGCCTCCTACGAGCAGTACTTC. Translation gives CASSMSSGASYEQYF.

The V gene is TRBV5-1, the J gene TRBJ2-1, with TRBD2 identical over 8 bases. The trim removed 3 bases at V and 3 bases at J, leaving 5 bases unmatched. This CDR3 is built from 15 residues. Germline CDR1 and CDR2: SGHRS and YFSETQ. As DNA, the CDR3 is TGCGCCAGCAGCTCCTTAGCGGGGAGCTACAATGAGCAGTTCTTC. Residues: CASSSLAGSYNEQFF.

The table lists this clonotype with a few counts. The chain uses TRBV19 and TRBJ2-1; 8 bases map to TRBD2. Germline CDR1 LNHDA, CDR2 SQIVND (reference sequence). Germline trimming cut 3 bases from V and 13 bases from J; bases unmatched to any gene: 8. The CDR3 is 13 residues long. In DNA form, the CDR3 reads TGTGCCAGTAGTATGGCCTCGGGGGGGGACCAGTTCTTC. This sequence encodes CASSMASGGDQFF. Using reference TRBV19 and TRBJ2-1 for the parts outside the CDR3, the full variable domain is DGGITQSPKYLFRKEGQNVTLSCEQNLNHDAMYWYRQDPGQGLRLIYYSQIVNDFQKGDIAEGYSVSREKKESFPLTVTSAQKNPTAFYLCASSMASGGDQFFGPGTRLTVL.

In its sample, this clonotype was seen a few times. The CDR3 sequence: CASAPETDNSPLHF. CDR3 nucleotides: TGTGCCAGCGCTCCGGAAACCGATAATTCACCCCTCCACTTT. The rearrangement links TRBV6-1 to TRBJ1-6; no clear D. CDR1 and CDR2 (germline): MNHNS, SASEGT. V dropped 8 bases and J dropped 5 bases, with 13 bases sitting between them. The CDR3 covers 14 residues.

This clonotype was counted between two and nine times. This sequence joins TRBV24-1 and TRBJ2-3; D remains ambiguous. The CDR3 consists of 14 residues. The germline CDR1 and CDR2 sequences are KGHDR and SFDVKD. Deletions cut 4 bases from V and 6 bases from J, with 13 bases between. The CDR3 DNA reads TGTGCCACCAGTGAAGCAGGTAAAGTGGATACGCAGTATTTT. It specifies CATSEAGKVDTQYF.

The genes are TRBV12-3 or TRBV12-4 and TRBJ2-2; no clear D. Trimming removed 6 bases at V and 6 bases at J, with 11 bases between. This CDR3 region has 13 residues. As DNA, the CDR3 is TGTGCCAGCAGCCTAGGTGTGGCCGGGGAGCTGTTTTTT. This codes for CASSLGVAGELFF.

This sequence joins TRBV19 and TRBJ1-2; unclear D gene. The V and J ends lost 1 base and 5 bases respectively, with 14 bases between them. Germline CDR1 LNHDA, CDR2 SQIVND (reference sequence). The CDR3 has 15 amino acids. CDR3 DNA: TGTGCCAGTAGTATAGTCCCGGGCCGGCAATATGGCTACACCTTC. Protein: CASSIVPGRQYGYTF.

The chain couples TRBV12-3 or TRBV12-4 to TRBJ1-1, with TRBD1 identical over 7 bases. The CDR3 totals 12 residues. Germline trimming cut 7 bases from V and 7 bases from J; bases unmatched to any gene: 6. The CDR3 nucleotides read TGTGCCAGCACCCGCGACAGGGATGAAGCTTTCTTT. It codes for CASTRDRDEAFF.

The chain uses TRBV19 and TRBJ1-1; a weak D match, TRBD1 (5 bases). This CDR3 spans 15 amino acids. Germline lookup yields CDR1 LNHDA and CDR2 SQIVND (reference sequence). The V gene lost 7 bases and the J gene lost 4 bases, with 19 bases spanning the gap. In DNA, the CDR3 is TGTGCCAGTACCCCGGCGGGGGTTGAAGGCACTGAAGCTTTCTTT. It codes for CASTPAGVEGTEAFF.

V gene TRBV5-5 combines with J gene TRBJ1-5, with 7 bases identical to TRBD1. CDR3 size: 15 residues. The germline CDR1 and CDR2 sequences are SGHKS and YYEKEE (reference sequence). V shed 0 bases, J shed 6 bases, and the junction held 6 bases outside the gene matches. CDR3 sequence reads: CASSLDRGGSQPQHF. CDR3 coding DNA: TGTGCCAGCAGCTTGGACAGGGGAGGCAGTCAGCCCCAGCATTTT.

The CDR3: CASIPRLGNYGYTF. CDR3 in DNA: TGTGCCAGCATACCTCGGCTGGGTAACTATGGCTACACCTTC. This chain joins TRBV27 and TRBJ1-2; D is ambiguous. V was trimmed by 7 bases and J by 1 base, leaving 13 bases between them. Per the germline V gene, CDR1 is MNHEY and CDR2 is SMNVEV (reference sequence). CDR3 length: 14 residues.

This clonotype was counted only a few times. The J gene is TRBJ2-1, the V gene TRBV20-1; 12 bases line up with TRBD2. CDR1 and CDR2 (germline): DFQATT, SNEGSKA (reference sequence). This CDR3 is built from 18 residues. With 4 bases clipped from V and 5 bases from J, the junction kept 15 bases outside the gene matches. CDR3 residues: CSATALSSGGARDNEQFF. The CDR3 DNA sequence: TGCAGTGCTACCGCACTGTCTAGCGGGGGGGCCAGGGACAATGAGCAGTTCTTC.

The rearrangement uses TRBV7-2 and TRBJ1-1; D not certain. The CDR3 contains 14 residues. Germline CDR1 SGHTA, CDR2 FQGNSA. The V and J ends lost 5 bases and 0 bases respectively, with 10 bases between them. The CDR3, as DNA: TGTGCCAGCAGCGTCAGAGTGATGAACACTGAAGCTTTCTTT. Its translation is CASSVRVMNTEAFF.

This clonotype was detected only a few times. The chain has TRBV6-5 and TRBJ1-2; no clear D. V was trimmed by 0 bases and J by 0 bases, leaving 8 bases between them. CDR1 is MNHEY and CDR2 is SVGAGI in the germline V gene. The CDR3 consists of 15 residues. In DNA, the CDR3 is TGTGCCAGCAGTTACTCGACCACTACTAACTATGGCTACACCTTC. It specifies CASSYSTTTNYGYTF.

This chain joins TRBV19 and TRBJ2-5; 7 bases agree with TRBD1. Trimming removed 3 bases from V and 3 bases from J; junction bases left unmatched: 4. The CDR3 has 14 residues. Germline CDR1 and CDR2: LNHDA and SQIVND (reference sequence). The CDR3 spells CASSMTGREETQYF. The CDR3 nucleotides read TGTGCCAGTAGTATGACAGGGCGGGAAGAGACCCAGTACTTC.

This clonotype occurred a few times. V and J are TRBV11-3 and TRBJ1-1, with D possibly matching TRBD1 (6 bases). Trimming shortened V by 2 bases and J by 3 bases, and 7 bases separated the two germline ends. Germline assignment: CDR1 SGHNT and CDR2 YENEEA. The CDR3 is 13 amino acids. The CDR3 coding sequence is TGTGCCAGCAGCTTAAGGGGGGACACTGAAGCTTTCTTT. Residues: CASSLRGDTEAFF. Filled out from reference TRBV11-3 and TRBJ1-1, the complete variable domain reads EAGVVQSPRYKIIEKKQPVAFWCNPISGHNTLYWYLQNLGQGPELLIRYENEEAVDDSQLPKDRFSAERLKGVDSTLKIQPAELGDSAVYLCASSLRGDTEAFFGQGTRLTVV.

This rearrangement joins TRBV12-3 or TRBV12-4 to TRBJ2-7, with 8 bases lining up with TRBD2. J gave up 5 bases and V 3 bases, and 9 bases lay outside the gene matches. The length of the CDR3 is 15 residues. The CDR3 reads CASSLGRGALNEQYF. In DNA, the CDR3 is TGTGCCAGCAGTTTGGGGCGGGGGGCCCTAAACGAGCAGTACTTC.

The rearrangement uses TRBV25-1 and TRBJ2-2, with D possibly being TRBD2 (7 bases). V was cut by 1 base and J by 5 bases, with 14 bases left in between. The CDR3 covers 16 residues. Germline V gene data show CDR1 as MGHDK and CDR2 as SYGVNS. CDR3 DNA sequence: TGTGCCAGCAGTGAATTTAGGGGGGGGGGTACCGGGGAGCTGTTTTTT. Amino acids: CASSEFRGGGTGELFF.